Listed below are T cell receptor beta chains from one sample, sequenced in a study of cytomegalovirus exposure and HLA in healthy donors. Sequencing used immunoSEQ multiplex PCR; TCRdb keeps in-frame clones, though not all of them. The data contain more than 85,000 clones, 60% to 85% of them seen just once; the ten biggest clones take up roughly 8.6%. Input material: PBMCs. The receptors originated from a middle-aged woman in good health and CMV-seropositive. Both conserved end residues are part of each CDR3. A D gene is named only where the DNA matches it firmly. Expanded clones are given a class, and other clones once, few, many or no size at all.

V gene	D gene	clone size	J gene	CDR3 DNA	CDR3 protein
TRBV6-4	TRBD2	few	TRBJ2-3	TGTGCCAGCAGTACAGGGACTAGCGGGGCAGATACGCAGTATTTT	CASSTGTSGADTQYF
TRBV4-2	-	-	TRBJ1-5	TGTGCCAGCAGCCAAGCCAGGGTTTATAGCAATCAGCCCCAGCATTTT	CASSQARVYSNQPQHF
TRBV11-2	TRBD2	-	TRBJ2-5	TGTGCCAGCAGCCCCGCGGGGGGAGGCCAAGAGACCCAGTACTTC	CASSPAGGGQETQYF
TRBV5-1	TRBD1	few	TRBJ1-4	TGCGCCAGCAGCTTGGACTCGCGACAGGGACGTGAAAAACTGTTTTTT	CASSLDSRQGREKLFF
TRBV4-2	TRBD1	-	TRBJ1-1	TGTGCCAGCAGCCGAGGACAGGGGGCGACCAAAGCTTTCTTT	CASSRGQGATKAFF
TRBV2	TRBD1	-	TRBJ1-5	TGTGCCAGCAGTGGTGGGGACAGATTTCAGCCCCAGCATTTT	CASSGGDRFQPQHF
TRBV5-1	TRBD1	-	TRBJ2-7	TGCGCCAGCAGCTTGGCCTCAGGACAGGGGGCTTGGCGCGAGCAGTACTTC	CASSLASGQGAWREQYF
TRBV6-6	-	-	TRBJ2-2	TGTGCCAGCACTCACACCGGGGAGCTGTTTTTT	CASTHTGELFF
TRBV5-4	-	-	TRBJ2-3	TGTGCCAGCAGGTCCCAGAGCACAGATACGCAGTATTTT	CASRSQSTDTQYF
TRBV11-2	TRBD1	-	TRBJ1-2	TGTGCCAGCAGCGGAGGGACAGGGTCTGGCTACACCTTC	CASSGGTGSGYTF
TRBV5-1	TRBD1	-	TRBJ1-2	TGCGCCAGCAGCTCGTCGACAGGGGACTATGGCTACACCTTC	CASSSSTGDYGYTF
TRBV5-3	-	-	TRBJ2-3	TGTGCCAGAAGCTTGAGGTGGAAGGAGAGCGCAGATACGCAGTATTTT	CARSLRWKESADTQYF
TRBV11-2	-	-	TRBJ2-7	TGTGCCAGCAGCTCCCCAAGACTTAAAACCTACGAGCAGTACTTC	CASSSPRLKTYEQYF
TRBV9	-	-	TRBJ2-5	TGTGCCAGCAGCCCCTCGGGCGGGGCAGAGACCCAGTACTTC	CASSPSGGAETQYF
TRBV10-3	TRBD1	-	TRBJ1-3	TGTGCCATCAGTCCGACAGGGGCTGGAAACACCATATATTTT	CAISPTGAGNTIYF
TRBV7-6	-	once	TRBJ2-1	TGTGCCAGCAGCTTAGAGAGACTTTCGATTCTGTTCTTC	CASSLERLSILFF
TRBV6-6	-	-	TRBJ1-2	TGTGCCAGCAGTTACGAGAGCTGGAACTATGGCTACACCTTC	CASSYESWNYGYTF
TRBV7-9	-	once	TRBJ2-6	TGTTCCAGCAGCTTAGCCCAGGCGCTCCTCTCTGGGGCCAACGTCCTGACTTTC	CSSSLAQALLSGANVLTF
TRBV25-1	TRBD2	-	TRBJ2-1	TGTGCCAGCAGTGAATCGCCTAGCGGGGTTGTTAATGAGCAGTTCTTC	CASSESPSGVVNEQFF
TRBV5-6	TRBD1	-	TRBJ2-7	TGTGCCAGCAGCCAGCTTGTGAGGGGACAGGTATCATCCTACGAGCAGTACTTC	CASSQLVRGQVSSYEQYF
TRBV7-9	TRBD2	-	TRBJ2-3	TGTGCCAGCAGCTTTCGCGGGAGCATCCCAGATACGCAGTATTTT	CASSFRGSIPDTQYF
TRBV7-2	TRBD2	once	TRBJ2-3	TGTGCCAGCAGCCCTCGGGAAGGGCTAGCGGGACGGGCAGATACGCAGTATTTT	CASSPREGLAGRADTQYF
TRBV9	-	-	TRBJ2-3	TGTGCCAGCAGCGCGGGACACACCAGCACAGATACGCAGTATTTT	CASSAGHTSTDTQYF
TRBV11-2	TRBD2	-	TRBJ2-1	TGTGCCAGCAGTCAACTAGCGGGAGTATCTTACAATGAGCAGTTCTTC	CASSQLAGVSYNEQFF
TRBV6-5	-	-	TRBJ2-3	TGTGCCAGCAGTCCACAGGGTGGAGATACGCAGTATTTT	CASSPQGGDTQYF
TRBV20-1	-	few	TRBJ1-2	TGCAGTGCAGCCAGGGACTATGGCTACACCTTC	CSAARDYGYTF
TRBV27	-	-	TRBJ2-5	TGTGCCAGCAGTCCCGGGGCAGGGGAAAAGGGAGAGACCCAGTACTTC	CASSPGAGEKGETQYF
TRBV4-2	-	-	TRBJ2-3	TGTGCCAGCGCGACCTCGGACTTCACAGATACGCAGTATTTT	CASATSDFTDTQYF
TRBV10-3	TRBD1	-	TRBJ2-5	TGTGCCATCAGTGCCCCCGGGACAGGGGATCGACAAGAGACCCAGTACTTC	CAISAPGTGDRQETQYF
TRBV27	-	-	TRBJ2-5	TGTGCCATCAAAGACAGGAATAAGGAGACCCAGTACTTC	CAIKDRNKETQYF
TRBV6-5	-	-	TRBJ2-7	TGTGCCAGCAGTTACGTGCAGGGGTACGAGCAGTACTTC	CASSYVQGYEQYF
TRBV5-6	-	once	TRBJ1-1	TGTGCCAGCAGCTTTCCGACAGGTTCAACTGAAGCTTTCTTT	CASSFPTGSTEAFF
TRBV29-1	TRBD1	-	TRBJ2-7	TGCAGCGTTGAAGCGACAGGGACGAAGCACTTC	CSVEATGTKHF
TRBV6-5	TRBD2	-	TRBJ2-7	TGTGCCAGCAGTTACAAAGTAGCGGGAGACGAGCAGTACTTC	CASSYKVAGDEQYF
TRBV6-5	TRBD1	few	TRBJ1-2	TGTGCCAGCAGTTACCAGGGGGCGCCGGACTATGGCTACACCTTC	CASSYQGAPDYGYTF
TRBV18	TRBD1	-	TRBJ2-2	TGTGCCAGCTCACTAATACAGGGGGCGACAACCGGGGAGCTGTTTTTT	CASSLIQGATTGELFF
TRBV4-1	TRBD2	-	TRBJ2-5	TGCGCCAGCAGTCGAACGGGGGGGCGGGAAGAGACCCAGTACTTC	CASSRTGGREETQYF
TRBV21-1	-	-	TRBJ2-2	TGTGCCAGCAGCAAAAGATTGCCGGGACTAGCGGACCGAGGCCATTCCGGGGAGCTGTTTTTT	CASSKRLPGLADRGHSGELFF
TRBV5-1	-	once	TRBJ1-2	TGCGCCAGCAGCCTAGCCCTGGCGGCTAACTATGGCTACACCTTC	CASSLALAANYGYTF
TRBV29-1	TRBD1	few	TRBJ1-1	TGCAGCGTCGCTGACTCCAGGGGGCCTGAAGCTTTCTTT	CSVADSRGPEAFF
TRBV18	TRBD1	-	TRBJ1-2	TGTGCCAGCTCGCCGGACAGGGACGATATCTATGGCTACACCTTC	CASSPDRDDIYGYTF
TRBV7-9	TRBD2	-	TRBJ2-5	TGTGCCAGCAGCGACCCAGGGAGGGACGGGACCCAGTACTTC	CASSDPGRDGTQYF
TRBV7-3	-	once	TRBJ2-2	TGTGCCAGCAGCTTACAGGGGAGTCAGAACACCGGGGAGCTGTTTTTT	CASSLQGSQNTGELFF
TRBV13	-	few	TRBJ2-3	TGTGCCAGCAGCCGCCTTAGCGCCCGCACAGATACGCAGTATTTT	CASSRLSARTDTQYF
TRBV18	TRBD1	-	TRBJ1-2	TGTGCCAGCTCGCTACTTTCCGGGACAGGCAGTCCCCAGGGGGGCTACACCTTC	CASSLLSGTGSPQGGYTF
TRBV28	-	once	TRBJ2-5	TGTGCCAGCAGCCGATTCTCAGCCCCGGGACGGGAGACCCAGTACTTC	CASSRFSAPGRETQYF
TRBV27	TRBD1	-	TRBJ2-7	TGTGCCAGCAGCAAGACAGGGTACTCCTACGAGCAGTACTTC	CASSKTGYSYEQYF
TRBV27	TRBD1	-	TRBJ2-2	TGTGCCAGCTGCCAGGGGGCGGTGGGAACCGGGGAGCTGTTTTTT	CASCQGAVGTGELFF
TRBV7-2	TRBD2	-	TRBJ2-5	TGTGCCAGCACCCGAGGGACTAGGCTAGAGACCCAGTACTTC	CASTRGTRLETQYF
TRBV13	TRBD2	-	TRBJ2-7	TGTGCCAGCAGCTTAGGGGTCGGGGGGGGTCCCTACGAGCAGTACTTC	CASSLGVGGGPYEQYF